Listed below are T cell receptor beta chains from one sample, sequenced in a study of blood T cells in healthy people across ages. TCRdb reprocessed the 5' RACE reads with MiXCR, giving one entry per CDR3 protein. The repertoire consists of about a million distinct CDR3 sequences, with 45% to 60% occurring once and the leading ten covering around 21%. Sequenced sample: blood. These receptor sequences come from a woman in her sixties or seventies in good health. The CDR3 runs from the conserved cysteine through the conserved F or W. The order of the fields is J gene, D gene, V gene, clone size, CDR3 protein, CDR3 DNA. D genes are given only for firm matches. Clone size is shown for a subset of rows, as once, few, many or a class of expanded clone.

J: TRBJ2-1; D: .; V: TRBV3-1; size: .; CDR3: CASSQDGGSKGVQFF; DNA: TGTGCCAGCAGCCAAGATGGAGGTAGCAAGGGGGTGCAGTTCTTC
J: TRBJ2-7; D: TRBD1; V: TRBV24-1; size: few; CDR3: CATSDPTGGEYF; DNA: TGTGCCACCAGTGACCCGACAGGGGGCGAGTACTTC
J: TRBJ2-7; D: TRBD1; V: TRBV4-3; size: .; CDR3: CASSQERTGGLDEQYF; DNA: TGCGCCAGCAGCCAAGAAAGGACAGGGGGTCTTGACGAGCAGTACTTC
J: TRBJ2-4; D: .; V: TRBV7-9; size: .; CDR3: CASSLVAAVGDQYF; DNA: TGTGCCAGCAGCTTAGTCGCAGCCGTTGGGGATCAGTACTTC
J: TRBJ2-1; D: TRBD2; V: TRBV29-1; size: .; CDR3: CSVSAPSGSFGEQFF; DNA: TGCAGCGTCTCTGCTCCTAGCGGCTCCTTTGGTGAGCAGTTCTTC
J: TRBJ2-1; D: TRBD2; V: TRBV4-2; size: few; CDR3: CASSQVPAGGRNEQFF; DNA: TGTGCCAGCAGCCAAGTTCCAGCGGGAGGAAGGAATGAGCAGTTCTTC
J: TRBJ2-7; D: .; V: TRBV20-1; size: .; CDR3: CSAIDPTGTGYEQYF; DNA: TGCAGTGCTATCGACCCAACCGGGACGGGCTACGAGCAGTACTTC
J: TRBJ2-1; D: .; V: TRBV9; size: .; CDR3: CASSSRSGEVDNEQFF; DNA: TGTGCCAGCAGCTCGCGCTCGGGGGAGGTGGACAATGAGCAGTTCTTC
J: TRBJ2-6; D: .; V: TRBV11-2; size: .; CDR3: CASSLKPEAGANVLTF; DNA: TGTGCCAGCAGCCTTAAGCCGGAGGCTGGGGCCAACGTCCTGACTTTC
J: TRBJ1-5; D: .; V: TRBV2; size: once; CDR3: CASKLRSSNQPQHF; DNA: TGTGCCAGCAAACTCAGGAGTAGCAATCAGCCCCAGCATTTT
J: TRBJ2-7; D: .; V: TRBV20-1; size: .; CDR3: CSARWYEQYF; DNA: TGCAGTGCTAGATGGTACGAGCAGTACTTC